This passage covers 20 T cell receptor beta chains from one sample sequenced in a study of cytomegalovirus exposure and HLA in healthy donors. The PCR contained 60 Vbeta and 13 Jbeta primers. This table comes from immunoSEQ multiplex PCR, and its TCRdb copy is limited to in-frame clones, with some not included. The data hold around 120,000 clones, with 77% observed a single time. The specimen was PBMCs. These receptors were taken from a human donor in good health.

The chain has TRBV4-1 and TRBJ1-2, with 10 bases that match TRBD1. The J segment lost 4 bases and the V segment lost 7 bases, leaving 9 bases of the junction unmatched. Germline V lookup: CDR1 MGHRA, CDR2 YSYEKL. The CDR3 length is 15 residues. CDR3 DNA: TGCGCCAGCACCCTTCCGGGACAGGGGACCTATGGCTACACCTTC. It is translated as CASTLPGQGTYGYTF.

Notes on this clone: Its ends do not fully match the called genes, so a read error is possible. V and J are TRBV7-9 and TRBJ2-7; D may be TRBD2 (6 bases). This CDR3 has 14 amino acids. Looked up from germline, CDR1 is SEHNR and CDR2 is FQNEAQ (reference sequence). CDR3 sequence reads: CSSSGPGTRYEQYF. The CDR3 coding sequence is TGTTCCAGCAGCGGTCCCGGGACTCGCTACGAGCAGTACTTC.

V is TRBV28 and J is TRBJ2-1; 7 bases fit TRBD1. The J segment lost 7 bases and the V segment lost 3 bases, leaving 12 bases of the junction unmatched. This CDR3 is 16 amino acids long. Germline V gene sequence: CDR1 MDHEN, CDR2 SYDVKM. The CDR3 region has the DNA TGTGCCAGCAGTTTCGACAGGGCCCTTTTTGAAAATGAGCAGTTCTTC. Translation gives CASSFDRALFENEQFF.

As concerns this clone: At one end, the junction sequence differs from germline, possibly due to a read error. V is TRBV10-2 and J is TRBJ2-7, with D maybe TRBD1 (6 bases). Germline V gives CDR1 WSHSY, CDR2 SAAADI. This CDR3 spans 12 amino acids. The CDR3 nucleotides are TGCGCCAGCAGTGAGTCGAGGGGGATAGCGCGATTC. Its translation is CASSESRGIARF.

The chain combines TRBV14 with TRBJ1-1, with D uncertain. Germline V gene data show CDR1 as SGHDN and CDR2 as FVKESK. This CDR3 contains 13 residues. V shed 0 bases and J shed 7 bases, with 9 bases lying between them. CDR3 protein: CASSQDRTGEAFF. The CDR3 DNA reads TGTGCCAGCAGCCAAGATAGAACCGGTGAAGCTTTCTTT.

A few counts support this clone. The chain recombines TRBV6-1 with TRBJ2-3; 7 bases line up with TRBD1. Germline values: CDR1 MNHNS, CDR2 SASEGT. The CDR3 consists of 15 residues. V lost 6 bases and J lost 0; bases outside the gene matches: 6. The CDR3 DNA is TGTGCCAGCAGCCCGACAGGGTTGAGCACAGATACGCAGTATTTT. It yields the protein CASSPTGLSTDTQYF.

This clone occurred once. The V and J genes are TRBV6-5 and TRBJ1-4, with D perhaps TRBD1 (6 bases). Germline CDR1 MNHEY, CDR2 SVGAGI. The CDR3 loop spans 11 amino acids. Trimming stripped 6 bases from V and 11 bases from J, with 10 bases between. This chain's CDR3 is CASRFQGKLFF. Written as DNA, the CDR3 is TGTGCCAGCAGGTTCCAGGGGAAACTGTTTTTT.

V gene TRBV5-1 combines with J gene TRBJ2-7, with a weak D call TRBD1 (6 bases). The CDR3 spans 14 residues. Germline lookup yields CDR1 SGHRS and CDR2 YFSETQ. The V end was cut by 0 bases, the J end by 5 bases, with 12 bases between. As DNA, the CDR3 is TGCGCCAGCAGCTTGGCTGGACAGCCGAACGAGCAGTACTTC. Translated: CASSLAGQPNEQYF.

There are a few counts of this clone. V gene TRBV7-2 combines with J gene TRBJ1-5, with TRBD1 matching 12 bases. The CDR3 has 17 amino acids. V lost 4 bases and J lost 6; bases outside the gene matches: 10. Germline lookup yields CDR1 SGHTA and CDR2 FQGNSA. The CDR3 nucleotides read TGTGCCAGCAGCTCCGGGACAGGGGGCGGGGGCGGTCAGCCCCAGCATTTT. Residues: CASSSGTGGGGGQPQHF.

This clone was seen a single time. J is TRBJ2-1 and V is TRBV5-1; 9 bases line up with TRBD2. The junction had 19 bases not matched to a gene; V was cut back by 2 bases and J by 7 bases. The germline V gene has CDR1 SGHRS and CDR2 YFSETQ. This CDR3 spans 19 amino acids. Written as DNA, the CDR3 is TGCGCCAGCAGCTTCATCGGGGTGGGACTAGCTCGGGCGGTGAATGAGCAGTTCTTC. Translation gives CASSFIGVGLARAVNEQFF.

The J gene is TRBJ1-1, the V gene TRBV11-2; 9 bases line up with TRBD1. The CDR3 length is 15 residues. With 3 bases clipped from V and 0 bases from J, the junction kept 2 bases outside the gene matches. Germline CDR1 reads SGHAT; CDR2 reads FQNNGV. The chain's CDR3 is CASSLTGGMNTEAFF. DNA for the CDR3: TGTGCCAGCAGCTTGACAGGGGGGATGAACACTGAAGCTTTCTTT.

The chain is built from TRBV4-1 and TRBJ2-1, with TRBD1 matching over 8 bases. The CDR3 runs 18 residues. V dropped 1 base and J dropped 7; count of bases not matched to a gene: 15. In germline, CDR1 is MGHRA, CDR2 YSYEKL. The CDR3 protein is CASSQGFSGQGFSNEQFF. DNA for the CDR3: TGCGCCAGCAGCCAAGGGTTTAGTGGACAGGGATTTTCGAATGAGCAGTTCTTC.

The V and J genes are TRBV29-1 and TRBJ2-7, with TRBD1 matching over 10 bases. Trimming took 7 bases from V and 3 from J; bases not matched to a gene: 9. The germline V gene has CDR1 SQVTM and CDR2 ANQGSEA. The CDR3 loop spans 14 amino acids. The CDR3 nucleotides are TGCAGCGGAGGAGGACAGGGGGGGAACTACGAGCAGTACTTC. It yields the protein CSGGGQGGNYEQYF.

This clone was recorded a few times. This rearrangement joins TRBV6-1 to TRBJ1-5; no definite D call. Germline lookup yields CDR1 MNHNS and CDR2 SASEGT. V was pared by 1 base and J by 2 bases, with 15 bases between. There are 17 residues in the CDR3. CDR3 coding DNA: TGTGCCAGCAGTGAAGAGGCCGGCCTTGAGGGCAATCAGCCCCAGCATTTT. Protein sequence: CASSEEAGLEGNQPQHF.

This chain joins TRBV5-1 and TRBJ1-3; 8 bases fit TRBD1. The CDR3 is 16 amino acids. Germline CDR1 and CDR2: SGHRS and YFSETQ. V lost 1 base to trimming and J lost 0 bases; unmatched junction nucleotides: 3. The CDR3 spells CASSLQTGGSGNTIYF. DNA of the CDR3: TGCGCCAGCAGCTTGCAAACAGGGGGCTCTGGAAACACCATATATTTT.

The rearrangement links TRBV27 to TRBJ1-5; 7 positions match TRBD1. V was clipped by 5 bases and J by 1 base; unmatched bases: 5. Germline lookup yields CDR1 MNHEY and CDR2 SMNVEV (reference sequence). This CDR3 comprises 15 residues. As DNA, the CDR3 is TGTGCCAGCAGTAGGGACAGTGGCAGCAATCAGCCCCAGCATTTT. It encodes CASSRDSGSNQPQHF.

This clone was seen once. The V call is TRBV5-1, the J call TRBJ1-4, with a weak D call TRBD1 (6 bases). The germline CDR1 and CDR2 sequences are SGHRS and YFSETQ. This CDR3 has 16 amino acids. V lost 5 bases and J lost 4, with 18 bases in between. CDR3 DNA sequence: TGCGCCAGCAGACCAAACCTGGGGGCAGGTAATGAAAAACTGTTTTTT. Translating gives CASRPNLGAGNEKLFF.

This sequence joins TRBV25-1 and TRBJ2-3; 7 bases map to TRBD1. From germline, CDR1 is MGHDK and CDR2 SYGVNS. This CDR3 spans 16 amino acids. V lost 3 bases to trimming and J lost 2 bases; unmatched junction nucleotides: 8. The CDR3 spells CASSEPGTVHTDTQYF. The CDR3 region has the DNA TGTGCCAGCAGTGAGCCCGGGACAGTCCACACAGATACGCAGTATTTT.

This chain links TRBV7-9 with TRBJ2-7; 8 bases are shared with TRBD1. This CDR3 has 16 residues. With 3 bases clipped from V and 5 bases from J, the junction kept 12 bases outside the gene matches. Germline V gene lookup returns CDR1 SEHNR and CDR2 FQNEAQ (reference sequence). This CDR3 reads CASSFLPGQGSHEQYF. The CDR3 nucleotides read TGTGCCAGCAGCTTCCTTCCTGGACAGGGTTCACACGAGCAGTACTTC.

The chain uses TRBV10-3 and TRBJ1-1, with 9 bases matching TRBD1. The ends lost 0 bases at V and 5 bases at J; junction bases unmatched: 7. Per germline, CDR1 ENHRY and CDR2 SYGVKD. This CDR3 comprises 16 residues. The CDR3 is CAISESTGGASTEAFF. CDR3 DNA sequence: TGTGCCATCAGTGAGTCAACAGGGGGCGCGAGTACTGAAGCTTTCTTT.